This T cell receptor beta chain was retrieved from a study of T-cell reconstitution after alpha-beta-depleted transplantation in children. Points from the study as a whole: By one year post-transplant, T-cell counts and diversity largely arose from T cells that were newly produced. Alpha-beta T cells about two months after transplant reportedly derived from several hundred expanded graft clones. Surviving recipient T cells and intrathymic progenitors accounted for some patients' high TCRbeta diversity at day 60.

This clonotype was counted between two and nine times. The target antigen is unknown. Unique molecular identifiers were used in preparing the TCRbeta library. TCRdb reprocessed the PCR reads with MiXCR, giving one entry per CDR3 protein. Of hundreds of thousands of distinct CDR3 sequences listed, over 10% are singletons. The CDR3 covers 15 residues. V lost 5 bases, J lost 4 bases, and 14 bases lay in between. The gene calls are TRBV12-3 or TRBV12-4 and TRBJ2-2; D may match TRBD1 or TRBD2 (7 bases each). The sequencing used PBMCs, mostly from graft donor cells, collected 360 days after TCRalphabeta/CD19-depleted stem cell transplant. This receptor was obtained from a male patient between 5 and 17 years old who had a stem cell transplant for acute myeloid leukemia, so the T cells may come from the graft donor. CDR3 sequence reads: CASSLQGRVTGELFF. In DNA form, the CDR3 reads TGTGCCAGCAGTCTACAGGGGAGGGTCACCGGGGAGCTGTTTTTT.